Listed below are T cell receptor beta chains from one sample, sequenced in a study of cytomegalovirus exposure and HLA in healthy donors. TCRdb's table, derived via immunoSEQ multiplex PCR, lists solely in-frame clones and lacks some. The repertoire includes 150,000 to 200,000 clones, more than 80% of them detected once, and around 2.8% sits in the top ten. Sample: PBMCs. The receptor source for this set is a woman aged 45-59 years in good health and CMV-seropositive. The CDR3 runs from the conserved cysteine through the conserved F or W. The order of the fields is V gene, clone size, J gene, D gene, CDR3 DNA, CDR3 protein. D genes are given only for firm matches. Expanded clones get a size class; other rows say once, few or many, or leave the size out.

TRBV28	NA	TRBJ1-5	TRBD1	TGTGCCAGTGACAGGGGAAATCAGCCCCAGCATTTT	CASDRGNQPQHF
TRBV7-2	NA	TRBJ2-2	NA	TGTGCCAGCAGTTACACGAACACCGGGGAGCTGTTTTTT	CASSYTNTGELFF
TRBV7-2	NA	TRBJ1-1	NA	TGTGCCAGCAGCTTAGCGGGAGGTGGCGCTGAAGCTTTCTTT	CASSLAGGGAEAFF
TRBV4-1	once	TRBJ1-5	TRBD1	TGCGCCAGCAGCCATACAGGGGATCCCATTCGAGGGGGCAATCAGCCCCAGCATTTT	CASSHTGDPIRGGNQPQHF
TRBV29-1	NA	TRBJ1-4	NA	TGCAGCGCGACCCTGGGAGCTAATGAAAAACTGTTTTTT	CSATLGANEKLFF
TRBV6-5	NA	TRBJ1-6	NA	TGTGCCAGCAGTTACGAGGGAGGCTATAATTCACCCCTCCACTTT	CASSYEGGYNSPLHF
TRBV10-3	once	TRBJ2-7	NA	TGTGCCATCAGTCAGACAGGTACCTCCTACGAGCAGTACTTC	CAISQTGTSYEQYF
TRBV5-8	NA	TRBJ2-5	NA	TGTGCCAGCAGCTTGGTTCGGTCTTCAGAGACCCAGTACTTC	CASSLVRSSETQYF
TRBV28	NA	TRBJ2-7	TRBD1	TGTGCCAGCAGTCCCACAGGGGACGAGCAGTACTTC	CASSPTGDEQYF
TRBV6-6	NA	TRBJ1-3	NA	TGTGCCAGCAGTTATGACTGGAACACCATATATTTT	CASSYDWNTIYF
TRBV6-5	once	TRBJ1-4	NA	TGTGCCAGCAGGCCAGGATCCGTTGAAAAACTGTTTTTT	CASRPGSVEKLFF
TRBV10-1	NA	TRBJ2-2	NA	TGCGCCAGCAGTGATATTGGGTCAGGCCTCAACCCCGGGGAGCTGTTTTTT	CASSDIGSGLNPGELFF
TRBV6-5	NA	TRBJ2-5	TRBD2	TGTGCCAGCAGTGAGGCGGGGGGTGGCGAGACCCAGTACTTC	CASSEAGGGETQYF
TRBV28	NA	TRBJ2-1	NA	TGTGCCAGCAGTTTTCCGGGACTGGGCTCCTACAATGAGCAGTTCTTC	CASSFPGLGSYNEQFF
TRBV4-1	few	TRBJ1-4	NA	TGCGCCAGCTCCTTTATACAGGGAGTTGATGAAAAACTGTTTTTT	CASSFIQGVDEKLFF
TRBV11-1	NA	TRBJ1-1	NA	TGTGCCAGCAGCTACCCCGGGACAATCACTGAAGCTTTCTTT	CASSYPGTITEAFF
TRBV7-3	NA	TRBJ1-5	NA	TGTGCCAGCACCCCGGGCGGGGAGGCCCTATATAGCAATCAGCCCCAGCATTTT	CASTPGGEALYSNQPQHF
TRBV11-2	NA	TRBJ2-7	NA	TGTGCCAGCAGCTCAGGAGGTCACGAGCAGTACTTC	CASSSGGHEQYF
TRBV2	NA	TRBJ2-6	TRBD1	TGTGCCAGCAGTGAATACAGGATGACAGGGTCCCAATCTGGGGCCAACGTCCTGACTTTC	CASSEYRMTGSQSGANVLTF
TRBV7-9	once	TRBJ2-3	TRBD2	TGTGCCAGCAGCTTAGCGAGCGGGGGGGCAGTTACAGATACGCAGTATTTT	CASSLASGGAVTDTQYF
TRBV10-1	once	TRBJ1-1	NA	TGCGCCAGCAGTGAGACCCAGGGATTGGGCACTGAAGCTTTCTTT	CASSETQGLGTEAFF
TRBV20-1	NA	TRBJ2-3	TRBD1	TGCAGTGCTTCTACCGGGACAGGGGGTTATTTT	CSASTGTGGYF
TRBV2	NA	TRBJ2-7	TRBD2	TGTGCCAGCAGTGGACTAGCGGGGGGGTACGAGCAGTACTTC	CASSGLAGGYEQYF
TRBV6-6	NA	TRBJ2-7	TRBD2	TGTGCCAGCACCGCTAGCGGGGGGCCTGTGAAGCAGTACTTC	CASTASGGPVKQYF
TRBV18	NA	TRBJ2-5	NA	TGTGCCAGCTCACCGCTCCTCCGGGAGACCCAGTACTTC	CASSPLLRETQYF
TRBV6-6	few	TRBJ2-5	NA	TGTGCCAGCAGTTACTCGAGAGCCGAGACCCAGTACTTC	CASSYSRAETQYF
TRBV7-9	NA	TRBJ1-5	NA	TGTGCCAGCAGCTTAGAGATTCCACAGGGAACCCAGCCCCAGCATTTT	CASSLEIPQGTQPQHF
TRBV15	NA	TRBJ2-5	TRBD1	TGTGCCACCAGCAGGGACAGGAGCCCCCAAGAGACCCAGTACTTC	CATSRDRSPQETQYF
TRBV2	NA	TRBJ1-2	TRBD1	TGTGCCAGCAGTGAAGCGTATGAGGGGGCTGGCTACACCTTC	CASSEAYEGAGYTF
TRBV2	NA	TRBJ2-2	NA	TGTGCCAGCAGTGAGGTGACTCCTCGGGCCGGGGAGCTGTTTTTT	CASSEVTPRAGELFF
TRBV7-2	NA	TRBJ1-1	TRBD1	TGTGCCAGCAGCTTAAGACAGGGTGAAGCTTTCTTT	CASSLRQGEAFF
TRBV28	NA	TRBJ1-1	NA	TGTGCCAGCAGGACAGATGAAGCTTTCTTT	CASRTDEAFF
TRBV21-1	once	TRBJ2-7	NA	TGTGCCAGCAGCAAAGCGGGGGGACTAGCGGGGGCCCCCTACGAGCAGTACTTC	CASSKAGGLAGAPYEQYF
TRBV5-8	NA	TRBJ2-5	TRBD2	TGTGCCAGCAGCTTGGGCTTACTAGCGGGGGTGCAAGAGACCCAGTACTTC	CASSLGLLAGVQETQYF
TRBV11-2	NA	TRBJ1-3	NA	TGTGCCAGCAGCTTACCCGGGGACTACTCTGGAAACACCATATATTTT	CASSLPGDYSGNTIYF
TRBV7-2	NA	TRBJ1-1	TRBD1	TGTGCCAGCAGCTTAACGGGACAGATAGGAATGAACACTGAAGCTTTCTTT	CASSLTGQIGMNTEAFF
TRBV6-6	NA	TRBJ2-7	TRBD2	TGTGCCAGCACCTCAGCGGGGGGGCCGGCCGGCGAGCAGTACTTC	CASTSAGGPAGEQYF
TRBV9	NA	TRBJ2-1	TRBD1	TGTGCCAGCAGCTACTCCATCGGGACAGTTTTCAACAATGAGCAGTTCTTC	CASSYSIGTVFNNEQFF
TRBV7-3	NA	TRBJ2-2	TRBD2	TGTGCCAGCAGCGATCAGCGGGGGGGGAGCGGGGAGCTGTTTTTT	CASSDQRGGSGELFF
TRBV21-1	NA	TRBJ2-2	NA	TGTGCCAGCAGCAAAGATTGTTGGGCAGGGTTGGACACCGGGGAGCTGTTTTTT	CASSKDCWAGLDTGELFF
TRBV2	NA	TRBJ1-5	NA	TGTGCCAGCAGTGACGATCCTTACTATAGCAATCAGCCCCAGCATTTT	CASSDDPYYSNQPQHF
TRBV9	NA	TRBJ2-3	NA	TGTGCCAGCAGCGCCCCATGGCGGGGGCTAACAGATACGCAGTATTTT	CASSAPWRGLTDTQYF
TRBV9	NA	TRBJ2-1	NA	TGTGCCAGCAGCGTAGTTGAGCATGAGCAGTTCTTC	CASSVVEHEQFF
TRBV6-4	NA	TRBJ1-1	NA	TGTGCCAGCGACGACCACAAATACAGCTCCCTAGAAGCTTTCTTT	CASDDHKYSSLEAFF
TRBV7-9	NA	TRBJ2-5	TRBD1	TGTGCCAGCAGCGGGACCGGGACAGTTCCCCAAGAGACCCAGTACTTC	CASSGTGTVPQETQYF
TRBV5-1	NA	TRBJ1-2	TRBD1	TGCGCCAGCAGCTGGGGACAGGGACCTTACTATGGCTACACCTTC	CASSWGQGPYYGYTF
TRBV7-8	NA	TRBJ1-3	TRBD1	TGTGCCAGCAGCCAGGACAGGGGACACACCATATATTTT	CASSQDRGHTIYF
TRBV11-2	NA	TRBJ2-1	TRBD2	TGTGCCAGCAGCTTGTTAGCGGGGGTTGAGCAGTTCTTC	CASSLLAGVEQFF
TRBV7-9	NA	TRBJ1-3	TRBD1	TGTGCCAGCAGTTCTGACAGGGGGCCAGGAAACACCATATATTTT	CASSSDRGPGNTIYF
TRBV2	NA	TRBJ2-7	TRBD1	TGTGCCAGCAGGACAGGGGCCTACGAGCAGTACTTC	CASRTGAYEQYF
TRBV5-4	few	TRBJ1-1	TRBD1	TGTGCCAGCAGCTTGGACAGGGGAACGAGACTCAACACTGAAGCTTTCTTT	CASSLDRGTRLNTEAFF
TRBV10-3	once	TRBJ1-5	TRBD1	TGTGCCAGCAGTCGGGACAGGGATCAGCCCCAGCATTTT	CASSRDRDQPQHF
TRBV28	few	TRBJ2-7	TRBD2	TGTGCCAGCAGTTTAGATAGCGGGGGACCCTACGAGCAGTACTTC	CASSLDSGGPYEQYF
TRBV7-9	NA	TRBJ2-2	NA	TGTGCCAGCAGCCTGAAACCACAGGGACCCGGAGAGCTGTTTTTT	CASSLKPQGPGELFF
TRBV4-1	once	TRBJ2-7	NA	TGCGCCAGCAGCCAAGCTTGGGCGGGCTACGAGCAGTACTTC	CASSQAWAGYEQYF
TRBV14	NA	TRBJ2-1	TRBD2	TGTGCCAGCAGCCAGGGCATGGGACTATACAATGAGCAGTTCTTC	CASSQGMGLYNEQFF
TRBV7-9	NA	TRBJ2-1	NA	TGTGCCAGCAGCTTAACGGAGAGCTACAATGAGCAGTTCTTC	CASSLTESYNEQFF